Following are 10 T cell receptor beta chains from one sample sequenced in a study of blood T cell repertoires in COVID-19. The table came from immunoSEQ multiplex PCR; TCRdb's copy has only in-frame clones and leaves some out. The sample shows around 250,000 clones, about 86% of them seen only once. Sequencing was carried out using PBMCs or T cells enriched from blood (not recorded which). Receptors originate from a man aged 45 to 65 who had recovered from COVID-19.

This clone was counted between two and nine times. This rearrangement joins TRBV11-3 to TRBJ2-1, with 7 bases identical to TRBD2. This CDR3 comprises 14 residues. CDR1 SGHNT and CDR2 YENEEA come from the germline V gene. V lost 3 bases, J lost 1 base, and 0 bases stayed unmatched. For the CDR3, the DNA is TGTGCCAGCAGCTTTAGCGGGTCCTACAATGAGCAGTTCTTC. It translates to CASSFSGSYNEQFF.

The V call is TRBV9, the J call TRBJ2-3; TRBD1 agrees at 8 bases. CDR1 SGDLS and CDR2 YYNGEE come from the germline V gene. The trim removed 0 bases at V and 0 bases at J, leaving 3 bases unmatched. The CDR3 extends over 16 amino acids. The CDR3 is CASSVVGTGSTDTQYF. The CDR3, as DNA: TGTGCCAGCAGCGTAGTGGGGACAGGTAGCACAGATACGCAGTATTTT.

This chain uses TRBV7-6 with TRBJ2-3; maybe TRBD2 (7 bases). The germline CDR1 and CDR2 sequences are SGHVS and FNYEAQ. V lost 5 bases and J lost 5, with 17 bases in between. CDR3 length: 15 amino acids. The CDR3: CASSPDGGLLDTQYF. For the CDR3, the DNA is TGTGCCAGCAGCCCAGACGGGGGGCTGTTAGATACGCAGTATTTT.

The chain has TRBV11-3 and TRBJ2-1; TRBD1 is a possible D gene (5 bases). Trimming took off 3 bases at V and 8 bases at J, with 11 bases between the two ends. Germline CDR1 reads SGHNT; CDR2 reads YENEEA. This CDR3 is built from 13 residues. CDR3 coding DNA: TGTGCCAGCAGCTTGTCAGGGATCGATGAGCAGTTCTTC. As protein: CASSLSGIDEQFF.

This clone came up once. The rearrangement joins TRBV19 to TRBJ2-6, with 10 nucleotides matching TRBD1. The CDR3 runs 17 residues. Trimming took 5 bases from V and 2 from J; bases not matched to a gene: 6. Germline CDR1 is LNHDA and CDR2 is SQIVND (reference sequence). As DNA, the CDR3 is TGTGCCAGTAGTGCCGGGACAGGGGTTCCTGGGGCCAACGTCCTGACTTTC. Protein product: CASSAGTGVPGANVLTF.

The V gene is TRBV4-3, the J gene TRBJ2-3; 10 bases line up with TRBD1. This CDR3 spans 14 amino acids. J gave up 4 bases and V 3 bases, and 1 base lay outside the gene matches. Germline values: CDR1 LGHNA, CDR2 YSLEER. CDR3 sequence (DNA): TGCGCCAGCAGCCAGGACAGGGGGGCAGATACGCAGTATTTT. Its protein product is CASSQDRGADTQYF.

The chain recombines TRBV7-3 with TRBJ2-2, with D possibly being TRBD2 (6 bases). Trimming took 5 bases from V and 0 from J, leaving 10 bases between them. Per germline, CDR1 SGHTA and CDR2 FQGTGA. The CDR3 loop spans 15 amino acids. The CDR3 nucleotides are TGTGCCAGCAGCCTTGGGGGGACGAACACCGGGGAGCTGTTTTTT. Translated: CASSLGGTNTGELFF.

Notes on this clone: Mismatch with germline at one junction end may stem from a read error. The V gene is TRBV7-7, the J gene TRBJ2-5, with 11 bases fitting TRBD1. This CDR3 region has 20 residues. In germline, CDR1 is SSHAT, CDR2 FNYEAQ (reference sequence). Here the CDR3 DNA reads TGTGCTAGCAGCTTTTTGTTCCCAGATATGGGACAGGGGGTCGGGGAGACCCAGTACTTC. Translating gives CASSFLFPDMGQGVGETQYF.

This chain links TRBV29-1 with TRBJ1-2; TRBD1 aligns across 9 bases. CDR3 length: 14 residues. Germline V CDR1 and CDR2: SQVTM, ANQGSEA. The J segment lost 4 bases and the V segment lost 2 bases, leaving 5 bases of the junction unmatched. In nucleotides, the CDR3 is TGCAGCGTTGAAATTACAGGGGGCGTCTATGGCTACACCTTC. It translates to CSVEITGGVYGYTF.

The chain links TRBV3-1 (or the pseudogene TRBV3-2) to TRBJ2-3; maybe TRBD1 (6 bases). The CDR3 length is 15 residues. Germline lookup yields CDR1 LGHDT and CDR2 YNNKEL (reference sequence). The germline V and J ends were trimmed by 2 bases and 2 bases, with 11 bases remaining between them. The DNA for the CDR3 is TGTGCCAGCAGCCAACGCAGGGGCGACACAGATACGCAGTATTTT. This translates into CASSQRRGDTDTQYF.